This T cell receptor beta chain was profiled in a study of T cells in Graves' hyperthyroidism and ophthalmopathy. Germline V gene data show CDR1 as ENHRY and CDR2 as SYGVKD. The length of the CDR3 is 14 residues. V lost 2 bases to trimming and J lost 1 base, with 7 bases between them. Patients affected by ophthalmopathy presented a Clinical Activity Score of at least 3, a NOSPECS grade of at least 4, and disease duration below 3 months. Clinical symptoms, serum thyroxine, TRAb, thyroid ultrasound and orbital computed tomography informed diagnoses. TCR beta CDR3 region amplification was performed from RNA transcripts. Primed by the HTBI set, a first-round RT-PCR was run on the TCR CDR3. MiXCR was run by TCRdb on the multiplex PCR reads, yielding one entry per CDR3 protein. This sample carries under 550,000 distinct CDR3 sequences, 20% of them seen once, and the ten largest clones take 47%.

What was sequenced was blood. The chain carries TRBV10-3 and TRBJ2-3, with a possible D match to TRBD1 (6 bases). The source is a man between 40 and 49 years old with Graves' ophthalmopathy. CDR3 sequence: CAISEGQRTDTQYF. CDR3 nucleotides: TGTGCCATCAGTGAGGGACAGCGCACAGATACGCAGTATTTT.